These 27 T cell receptor beta chains originate from one sample sequenced in a study of blood T cell repertoires in COVID-19 (dated by TCRdb to the early 2020s). The library relied on the immunoSEQ multiplex PCR assay. The immuneACCESS repertoire file appears here via TCRdb, limited to in-frame rearrangements. These files lack a portion of the clones; in checked studies, under half of the deficit traces to unresolved V genes, and the cause of the others is not known. Here the sample has 80,000 or so clones; more than 75% occur a single time. The ten most abundant clones make up approximately 1.9% of the sample. Sequencing was carried out using peripheral blood. The receptors come from a woman aged 60-75 years with acute or convalescent COVID-19.

This clone was counted once. The V and J genes are TRBV28 and TRBJ2-5; possibly TRBD2 for D (6 bases). The CDR3 consists of 14 residues. V lost 3 bases and J 5 bases, leaving 13 bases between the germline ends. Germline V gene sequence: CDR1 MDHEN, CDR2 SYDVKM. CDR3 loop: CASSFQGGDETQYF. The CDR3 DNA reads as TGTGCCAGCAGTTTCCAGGGAGGCGATGAGACCCAGTACTTC.

The V call is TRBV9, the J call TRBJ2-5, with D possibly TRBD1 on 6 matching bases. Trimming removed 3 bases at V and 6 bases at J, with 18 bases between. The CDR3 contains 15 residues. CDR1 SGDLS and CDR2 YYNGEE come from the germline V gene. DNA for the CDR3: TGTGCCAGCAGCGCCGGGACAACTGATATGAAGACCCAGTACTTC. This translates into CASSAGTTDMKTQYF.

The chain recombines TRBV27 with TRBJ2-7; possibly TRBD1 for D (5 bases). The CDR3 is made up of 17 amino acids. Germline V gene sequence: CDR1 MNHEY, CDR2 SMNVEV (reference sequence). The V end was cut by 2 bases, the J end by 0 bases, with 17 bases between. The CDR3 region is CASSLSPPGWDSYEQYF. CDR3 coding DNA: TGTGCCAGCAGTTTAAGCCCGCCAGGGTGGGACTCCTACGAGCAGTACTTC.

CDR3 coding DNA: TGTGCCAGCAGCTCACAGGGAAACGAGCAGTACTTC. Protein product: CASSSQGNEQYF. The chain uses TRBV7-9 and TRBJ2-7; weak D call: TRBD1 (6 bases). The CDR3 loop spans 12 amino acids. Trimming took off 4 bases at V and 5 bases at J, with 9 bases between the two ends. CDR1 and CDR2 from the germline V gene are SEHNR and FQNEAQ (reference sequence).

This clone was counted a few times. The CDR3 bases are TGTGCCAGCAGCTTACGAAGAGGGACTATCTACGAGCAGTACTTC. This gives the protein CASSLRRGTIYEQYF. V is TRBV7-2 and J is TRBJ2-7; 7 nucleotides align to TRBD2. This CDR3 contains 15 residues. CDR1 is SGHTA, CDR2 FQGNSA, per germline. With 2 bases clipped from V and 3 bases from J, the junction kept 7 bases outside the gene matches.

The chain recombines TRBV2 with TRBJ1-5, with D possibly matching TRBD1 (5 bases). Germline V CDR1 and CDR2: SNHLY, FYNNEI. V lost 3 bases and J 5 bases, leaving 11 bases between the germline ends. The CDR3 consists of 14 residues. The CDR3: CASSDRSGYQPQHF. DNA of the CDR3: TGTGCCAGCAGTGATCGCTCAGGGTATCAGCCCCAGCATTTT. Using reference TRBV2 and TRBJ1-5 for the parts outside the CDR3, the full variable domain is EPEVTQTPSHQVTQMGQEVILRCVPISNHLYFYWYRQILGQKVEFLVSFYNNEISEKSEIFDDQFSVERPDGSNFTLKIRSTKLEDSAMYFCASSDRSGYQPQHFGDGTRLSIL.

The rearrangement joins TRBV6-6 to TRBJ1-2; D call uncertain. Germline V gene data show CDR1 as MNHNY and CDR2 as SVGAGI (reference sequence). Trimming took 4 bases from V and 2 from J, leaving 5 bases between them. The CDR3 length is 12 residues. CDR3 sequence: CASSSLNYGYTF. CDR3 nucleotides: TGTGCCAGCAGTTCTCTCAACTATGGCTACACCTTC.

The V and J genes are TRBV4-3 and TRBJ1-2; 7 positions match TRBD1. Trimming cost V 2 bases and J 5 bases; bases outside gene matches: 8. CDR1 and CDR2 (germline): LGHNA, YSLEER. This CDR3 comprises 15 residues. The CDR3 loop reads CASSQIPQGEYGYTF. As DNA, the CDR3 is TGCGCCAGCAGCCAAATTCCCCAGGGGGAATATGGCTACACCTTC.

The chain recombines TRBV10-3 with TRBJ1-1, with D uncertain. CDR1 and CDR2 (germline): ENHRY, SYGVKD. The CDR3 consists of 17 residues. The germline V and J ends were trimmed by 6 bases and 1 base, with 21 bases remaining between them. CDR3 in amino acids: CAIRSSRLSDSNTEAFF. As DNA, the CDR3 is TGTGCCATCAGATCATCGAGACTATCAGATTCGAACACTGAAGCTTTCTTT.

This sequence joins TRBV2 and TRBJ2-7; the D gene is possibly TRBD1 (5 bases). The V gene lost 7 bases and the J gene lost 3 bases, with 16 bases spanning the gap. The CDR3 extends over 14 amino acids. CDR1 is SNHLY and CDR2 is FYNNEI in the germline V gene. Here the CDR3 reads CASTTQGSYYEQYF. In DNA, the CDR3 is TGTGCCAGCACCACTCAGGGATCCTACTACGAGCAGTACTTC.

The rearrangement uses TRBV20-1 and TRBJ2-7, with 7 bases fitting TRBD2. The CDR3 spans 13 residues. Germline CDR1 and CDR2: DFQATT and SNEGSKA (reference sequence). J gave up 1 base and V 3 bases, and 3 bases lay outside the gene matches. Written as DNA, the CDR3 is TGCAGTGCTAGTTCTAGCGGATCCTACGAGCAGTACTTC. Translation gives CSASSSGSYEQYF.

The table lists this clone with a count of one. The chain combines TRBV12-3 or TRBV12-4 with TRBJ1-1; D call uncertain. Trimming shortened V by 6 bases and J by 10 bases, and 15 bases separated the two germline ends. The CDR3 is 12 amino acids. In nucleotides, the CDR3 is TGTGCCAGCAGGGTTCATGGACTAAGAGCTTTCTTT. This translates into CASRVHGLRAFF.

This sequence joins TRBV7-2 and TRBJ2-7, with 8 bases aligning to TRBD2. The CDR3 sequence is 16 residues long. Germline assignment: CDR1 SGHTA and CDR2 FQGNSA. Germline trimming cut 1 base from V and 3 bases from J; bases unmatched to any gene: 8. The CDR3 spells CASSLVHGGGNYEQYF. The CDR3 DNA is TGTGCCAGCAGCTTAGTTCATGGCGGGGGGAACTACGAGCAGTACTTC.

V is TRBV19 and J is TRBJ1-4, with a weak D call TRBD1 (5 bases). This CDR3 has 16 amino acids. Trimming pared 6 bases from V and 7 bases from J, leaving 21 bases between. Germline values: CDR1 LNHDA, CDR2 SQIVND (reference sequence). Here the CDR3 reads CASRMGTFRGGEKLFF. The CDR3 DNA reads as TGTGCCAGTAGGATGGGAACGTTCCGCGGGGGTGAAAAACTGTTTTTT. The whole variable domain, remainder taken from reference TRBV19 and TRBJ1-4, is DGGITQSPKYLFRKEGQNVTLSCEQNLNHDAMYWYRQDPGQGLRLIYYSQIVNDFQKGDIAEGYSVSREKKESFPLTVTSAQKNPTAFYLCASRMGTFRGGEKLFFGSGTQLSVL.

J is TRBJ2-7 and V is TRBV7-9; the match to TRBD2 covers 10 bases. Germline CDR1 SEHNR, CDR2 FQNEAQ (reference sequence). The CDR3 covers 15 residues. V shed 1 base, J shed 2 bases, and the junction held 2 bases outside the gene matches. This CDR3 reads CASSLDSGGTYEQYF. The CDR3, as DNA: TGTGCCAGCAGCTTAGATAGCGGGGGGACCTACGAGCAGTACTTC.

The chain carries TRBV15 and TRBJ2-7; D remains unclear. The germline V gene encodes CDR1 LNHNV and CDR2 YYDKDF (reference sequence). Trimming removed 0 bases at V and 4 bases at J, with 4 bases between. The length of the CDR3 is 12 residues. CDR3 DNA sequence: TGTGCCACCAGCAGAGAACTATACGAGCAGTACTTC. It encodes CATSRELYEQYF.

This chain uses TRBV7-8 with TRBJ1-4, with TRBD1 identical over 10 bases. The CDR3 length is 16 residues. In germline, CDR1 is SGHVS, CDR2 FQNEAQ. After removal of 10 bases from V and 0 bases from J, the junction contained 8 bases not matched to a gene. The DNA for the CDR3 is TGTGCCACCGGGACAGGGGTGTCTTCAACTAATGAAAAACTGTTTTTT. Encoded protein: CATGTGVSSTNEKLFF. The full variable domain, completed using reference TRBV7-8 and TRBJ1-4, is GAGVSQSPRYKVAKRGQDVALRCDPISGHVSLFWYQQALGQGPEFLTYFQNEAQLDKSGLPSDRFFAERPEGSVSTLKIQRTQQEDSAVYLCATGTGVSSTNEKLFFGSGTQLSVL.

The chain links TRBV7-2 to TRBJ1-3; 10 bases match TRBD1. The junction had 5 bases not matched to a gene; V was cut back by 2 bases and J by 4 bases. The CDR3 is 16 residues long. CDR1 and CDR2 (germline): SGHTA, FQGNSA. CDR3 sequence (DNA): TGTGCCAGCAGCTTACTTGACAGGGGGCCCGGAAACACCATATATTTT. It is translated as CASSLLDRGPGNTIYF.

CDR3 bases: TGTGCCAGCAGCTTATGGGGGGGTACTGAAGCTTTCTTT. The encoded protein is CASSLWGGTEAFF. The chain combines TRBV7-2 with TRBJ1-1; possibly TRBD1 for D (5 bases). The germline gives CDR1 SGHTA, CDR2 FQGNSA. The CDR3 consists of 13 residues. Deletions cut 2 bases from V and 5 bases from J, with 9 bases between.

There are a few counts of this clone. This sequence joins TRBV29-1 and TRBJ2-7, with D unclear. This CDR3 region has 13 residues. Trimming took 0 bases from V and 2 from J, leaving 8 bases between them. CDR1 and CDR2 from the germline V gene are SQVTM and ANQGSEA. DNA for the CDR3: TGCAGCGTTGAAGATACAGAAACCTACGAGCAGTACTTC. Translated, it gives CSVEDTETYEQYF.

The rearrangement joins TRBV12-3 or TRBV12-4 to TRBJ2-1; TRBD1 might be the D (6 bases). Trimming took 6 bases from V and 5 from J, leaving 11 bases between them. This CDR3 is built from 13 residues. CDR3 region: CASSPGQNNEQFF. CDR3 DNA: TGTGCCAGCAGCCCAGGACAGAACAATGAGCAGTTCTTC.

A few counts support this clone. V and J are TRBV6-2 or TRBV6-3 and TRBJ2-5, with 7 nucleotides matching TRBD2. J was trimmed by 3 bases and V by 2 bases; bases with no gene match: 3. The CDR3 is 14 residues long. The germline V gene has CDR1 MNHEY and CDR2 SVGEGT. The CDR3 bases are TGTGCCAGCAGTTACGACGGGGGGAAAGAGACCCAGTACTTC. Translating gives CASSYDGGKETQYF.

V is TRBV7-3 and J is TRBJ2-3; TRBD2 agrees at 8 bases. The CDR3 is made up of 17 amino acids. Germline V gene lookup returns CDR1 SGHTA and CDR2 FQGTGA. The trim removed 1 base at V and 2 bases at J, leaving 8 bases unmatched. CDR3 amino acids: CASSLNGGAPPTDTQYF. Here the CDR3 DNA reads TGTGCCAGCAGCTTAAACGGGGGGGCCCCACCCACAGATACGCAGTATTTT. Full variable domain (missing parts from reference TRBV7-3 and TRBJ2-3): GAGVSQTPSNKVTEKGKYVELRCDPISGHTALYWYRQSLGQGPEFLIYFQGTGAADDSGLPNDRFFAVRPEGSVSTLKIQRTERGDSAVYLCASSLNGGAPPTDTQYFGPGTRLTVL.

This chain connects TRBV6-2 or TRBV6-3 to TRBJ1-2; D is uncertain. From germline, CDR1 is MNHEY and CDR2 SVGEGT. V was clipped by 5 bases and J by 4 bases, with 17 bases between them. The CDR3 spans 15 residues. In nucleotides, the CDR3 is TGTGCCAGCAGTACCCGTGGAGGGCCACTCTATGGCTACACCTTC. The encoded protein is CASSTRGGPLYGYTF.

The chain carries TRBV13 and TRBJ2-7; 9 nucleotides agree with TRBD1. J was trimmed by 3 bases and V by 5 bases; bases with no gene match: 8. The CDR3 runs 15 residues. Germline-derived CDR1 and CDR2 are PRHDT and FYEKMQ (reference sequence). The DNA for the CDR3 is TGTGCCAGCAGCCCCGGTGGGACAGGGATCTACGAGCAGTACTTC. Its protein is CASSPGGTGIYEQYF. Variable domain in full (rest from reference TRBV13 and TRBJ2-7): AAGVIQSPRHLIKEKRETATLKCYPIPRHDTVYWYQQGPGQDPQFLISFYEKMQSDKGSIPDRFSAQQFSDYHSELNMSSLELGDSALYFCASSPGGTGIYEQYFGPGTRLTVT.

This rearrangement joins TRBV5-1 to TRBJ2-1; 9 bases map to TRBD1. V gave up 0 bases and J gave up 6 bases; unmatched junction bases: 4. CDR3 size: 15 residues. Germline CDR1 and CDR2: SGHRS and YFSETQ. CDR3 DNA: TGCGCCAGCAGCTTGGGGGACAGGGAGCGCAATGAGCAGTTCTTC. Amino acids: CASSLGDRERNEQFF.

V usage is TRBV7-9 and J usage is TRBJ2-2; 7 nucleotides align to TRBD1. The length of the CDR3 is 16 residues. V gave up 4 bases and J gave up 3 bases; unmatched junction bases: 8. Germline V gives CDR1 SEHNR, CDR2 FQNEAQ (reference sequence). The CDR3 sequence: CASSSPGQYHTGELFF. In nucleotides, the CDR3 is TGTGCCAGCAGCTCCCCGGGACAGTATCACACCGGGGAGCTGTTTTTT.